The entry that follows covers one T cell receptor (beta chain) sequence. This sample is drawn from a study of blood T cell repertoires in COVID-19. Germline V lookup: CDR1 KGHSH, CDR2 LQKENI. The ends lost 1 base at V and 15 bases at J; junction bases unmatched: 12. The CDR3 spans 14 residues. Clones were read by immunoSEQ multiplex PCR, and TCRdb kept only the in-frame ones, dropping some. The sample shows roughly 100,000 clones, almost 80% of them seen only once. The sequence was obtained from a man aged 55 to 69 with active or convalescent COVID-19. This chain joins TRBV18 and TRBJ2-1; TRBD2 agrees at 7 bases. Specimen: peripheral blood. The CDR3 loop reads CASSPRGGEGSPFF. The DNA for the CDR3 is TGTGCCAGCTCACCACGGGGGGGAGAAGGTAGCCCGTTCTTC. Variable domain in full (rest from reference TRBV18 and TRBJ2-1): NAGVMQNPRHLVRRRGQEARLRCSPMKGHSHVYWYRQLPEEGLKFMVYLQKENIIDESGMPKERFSAEFPKEGPSILRIQQVVRGDSAAYFCASSPRGGEGSPFFGPGTRLTVL.